Only one count was recorded for the clone carrying this TCR beta chain. Its antigen is not identified. The record originates from a study of OX40 agonist ivuxolimab in advanced cancers. Findings and caveats of the study: More expanded clones were found, on average, in CD8+ than in CD4+ T cells.

Clones were read by immunoSEQ multiplex PCR, and TCRdb kept only the in-frame ones, dropping some. The sample includes about 80,000 clones, around 86% seen only once; the top ten take 0.3% to 0.4%. This CDR3 spans 14 amino acids. V lost 0 bases and J lost 3, with 10 bases in between. CDR1 and CDR2 from the germline V gene are SGHRS and YFSETQ. J is TRBJ2-7 and V is TRBV5-1; no firm D call. The clonotype was recovered from an adult with an advanced solid tumor such as melanoma, head and neck, liver or kidney cancer. The sample consisted of CD4+ or CD8+ T cells sorted from blood, taken in a trial of the OX40 agonist ivuxolimab. CDR3 sequence (DNA): TGCGCCAGCAGCTTGGATTCGGCAAACTACGAGCAGTACGTC. Translated: CASSLDSANYEQYV.